The 17 T cell receptor beta chains presented below share a single source sample, sequenced in a study of T cell responses to AZD1222 COVID-19 vaccine. TCRdb's table, derived via immunoSEQ multiplex PCR, lists solely in-frame clones and lacks some. Of about 140,000 clones listed, about 93% were seen once; the top ten hold around 5%. Sequences were derived from peripheral blood, sampled on day 0 of AZD1222 vaccination. The receptors derive from an adult in good health.

The gene calls are TRBV6-2 or TRBV6-3 and TRBJ2-3; D call uncertain. V was shortened by 5 bases and J by 0 bases, with 9 bases between the two germline ends. CDR1 is MNHEY, CDR2 SVGEGT, per germline. The CDR3 length is 14 residues. The CDR3 nucleotides are TGTGCCAGCAGTGACATCCCTAGCACAGATACGCAGTATTTT. This codes for CASSDIPSTDTQYF.

This chain uses TRBV25-1 with TRBJ2-1, with D tentatively TRBD2 (6 bases). The CDR3 length is 13 residues. Trimming took 7 bases from V and 5 from J, leaving 12 bases between them. CDR1 and CDR2 (germline): MGHDK, SYGVNS. CDR3 DNA sequence: TGTGCCAGCACGGGGGAGTTCCACAATGAGCAGTTCTTC. Translated: CASTGEFHNEQFF.

The CDR3 loop is CASSIGGTGGRDTQYF. CDR3 in DNA: TGTGCCAGCAGCATAGGAGGGACAGGGGGACGGGATACGCAGTATTTT. This chain links TRBV7-6 with TRBJ2-3; 11 bases fit TRBD1. The V segment lost 5 bases and the J segment 6 bases; nucleotides outside the gene matches: 10. Per germline, CDR1 SGHVS and CDR2 FNYEAQ. This CDR3 has 16 amino acids.

The rearrangement joins TRBV7-2 to TRBJ1-2; the D gene is possibly TRBD1 (5 bases). The germline V gene encodes CDR1 SGHTA and CDR2 FQGNSA. There are 16 residues in the CDR3. V was clipped by 5 bases and J by 4 bases, with 20 bases between them. The CDR3 here is CASSPNLQVSGYGYTF. CDR3 coding DNA: TGTGCCAGCAGCCCGAACCTACAGGTCTCCGGCTATGGCTACACCTTC.

The chain links TRBV16 to TRBJ1-5, with D unresolved. The germline V gene has CDR1 KGHSY and CDR2 FQNENV. CDR3 size: 17 residues. V dropped 2 bases and J dropped 4 bases, with 18 bases sitting between them. The CDR3 protein is CASSQGIEIHLNQPQHF. The CDR3 nucleotides are TGTGCCAGCAGCCAAGGCATTGAGATACATCTAAATCAGCCCCAGCATTTT.

This chain links TRBV9 with TRBJ1-3, with unresolved D. V lost 4 bases to trimming and J lost 0 bases, with 17 bases between them. This CDR3 comprises 17 residues. The germline gives CDR1 SGDLS, CDR2 YYNGEE. CDR3 region: CASSNSPSPGSGNTIYF. DNA of the CDR3: TGTGCCAGCAGCAACTCCCCCTCTCCCGGCTCTGGAAACACCATATATTTT.

The V gene is TRBV18, the J gene TRBJ1-1; 7 positions agree with TRBD1. V trimming: 5 bases; J trimming: 1 base; junction bases outside the gene matches: 7. Per germline, CDR1 KGHSH and CDR2 LQKENI. The CDR3 runs 15 residues. CDR3 nucleotides: TGTGCCAGCTCAAAAGGGGGCCAGGAGAACACTGAAGCTTTCTTT. Its translation is CASSKGGQENTEAFF.

The rearrangement uses TRBV4-1 and TRBJ1-5; the D gene is possibly TRBD1 (5 bases). V gave up 1 base and J gave up 1 base, with 14 bases separating them. The CDR3 sequence is 17 residues long. Germline CDR1 MGHRA, CDR2 YSYEKL. As DNA, the CDR3 is TGCGCCAGCAGCCAAGTGGTATCAGGGTGGAGCAATCAGCCCCAGCATTTT. It encodes CASSQVVSGWSNQPQHF.

This rearrangement joins TRBV18 to TRBJ2-7, with 7 positions matching TRBD2. V dropped 2 bases and J dropped 5; count of bases not matched to a gene: 9. This CDR3 contains 15 residues. The V gene's germline CDR1 is KGHSH and CDR2 LQKENI. The CDR3: CASSPGAGMDDEQYF. The CDR3 coding sequence is TGTGCCAGCTCACCAGGAGCGGGAATGGACGACGAGCAGTACTTC.

This clone was picked up a small number of times. The chain uses TRBV30 and TRBJ1-6; no reliable D call. Looked up from germline, CDR1 is GTSNPN and CDR2 is SVGIG (reference sequence). The CDR3 is made up of 12 amino acids. Trimming removed 3 bases at V and 0 bases at J, with 0 bases between. Here the CDR3 DNA reads TGTGCCTGGAGCTCCTATAATTCACCCCTCCACTTT. Translated, it gives CAWSSYNSPLHF.

The V gene is TRBV28, the J gene TRBJ1-4; D unclear. Trimming stripped 2 bases from V and 2 bases from J, with 21 bases between. The CDR3 totals 19 residues. CDR1 and CDR2 (germline): MDHEN, SYDVKM. The CDR3 reads CASSLLSDWRRTTNEKLFF. Written as DNA, the CDR3 is TGTGCCAGCAGTTTACTCTCGGACTGGAGACGTACGACTAATGAAAAACTGTTTTTT.

The rearrangement joins TRBV10-3 to TRBJ2-3, with a tentative D call TRBD2 (5 bases). The germline V gene encodes CDR1 ENHRY and CDR2 SYGVKD. The CDR3 is made up of 12 amino acids. V lost 10 bases and J lost 4, with 12 bases in between. The CDR3 DNA sequence: TGTGCCACCTCGCAGGAGGCAGATACGCAGTATTTT. Translation gives CATSQEADTQYF.

The rearrangement uses TRBV3-1 (or the pseudogene TRBV3-2) and TRBJ2-7, with 10 positions matching TRBD2. CDR3 size: 16 residues. In germline, CDR1 is LGHDT, CDR2 YNNKEL (reference sequence). With V trimmed by 3 bases and J by 0 bases, 5 bases remained unmatched. The CDR3 coding sequence is TGTGCCAGCAGCCACGGACTAGCGGAGAGCTCCTACGAGCAGTACTTC. Translating it yields CASSHGLAESSYEQYF.

The chain is built from TRBV10-2 and TRBJ2-7, with D possibly being TRBD1 (5 bases). The V end lost 7 bases, the J end lost 4 bases, and 26 bases lay between the germline ends. This CDR3 contains 17 residues. From germline, CDR1 is WSHSY and CDR2 SAAADI. DNA of the CDR3: TGCGCCAGCATAGTGGACCTTGGAAAAAGGGGAAAGTACGAGCAGTACTTC. This sequence encodes CASIVDLGKRGKYEQYF.

The chain uses TRBV24-1 and TRBJ2-1; D is perhaps TRBD1 (6 bases). This CDR3 is 14 amino acids long. Germline CDR1 is KGHDR and CDR2 is SFDVKD. Deletions cut 9 bases from V and 0 bases from J, with 11 bases between. The DNA of the CDR3 is TGTGCCACCCAGGACAGAAGCTCCTACAATGAGCAGTTCTTC. Translated: CATQDRSSYNEQFF.

The chain uses TRBV5-1 and TRBJ2-2, with D maybe TRBD2 (6 bases). Germline CDR1 SGHRS, CDR2 YFSETQ. The CDR3 consists of 14 residues. V dropped 7 bases and J dropped 4 bases, with 14 bases sitting between them. The CDR3 sequence: CASETSGFTGELFF. Here the CDR3 DNA reads TGCGCCAGCGAGACGAGCGGGTTCACCGGGGAGCTGTTTTTT. The variable domain in full, with the rest retrieved from reference TRBV5-1 and TRBJ2-2, is KAGVTQTPRYLIKTRGQQVTLSCSPISGHRSVSWYQQTPGQGLQFLFEYFSETQRNKGNFPGRFSGRQFSNSRSEMNVSTLELGDSALYLCASETSGFTGELFFGEGSRLTVL.

The V gene is TRBV7-6, the J gene TRBJ1-4; a possible D gene is TRBD1 (5 bases). The ends were cut back, 5 bases at V and 0 bases at J, with 10 bases in the middle. Germline-derived CDR1 and CDR2 are SGHVS and FNYEAQ. The CDR3 extends over 15 amino acids. CDR3 residues: CASSATATTNEKLFF. In nucleotides, the CDR3 is TGTGCCAGCAGCGCGACAGCTACAACTAATGAAAAACTGTTTTTT.